What follows are 13 T cell receptor beta chains derived from one specimen sequenced in a study of cytomegalovirus exposure and HLA in healthy donors. The primer mix had 60 Vbeta and 13 Jbeta primers. Using immunoSEQ multiplex PCR, the repertoire was profiled, and TCRdb retains in-frame clones only, with some absent. The sample yields fewer than 100,000 clones, of which the top ten take up less than 0.65%. Sequenced sample: PBMCs. The origin of the receptors is a man in his fifties or sixties in good health and CMV-seronegative.

The chain has TRBV7-3 and TRBJ2-1, with D possibly matching TRBD2 (6 bases). Germline CDR1 SGHTA, CDR2 FQGTGA. CDR3 size: 14 residues. The V gene lost 5 bases and the J gene lost 3 bases, with 11 bases spanning the gap. The CDR3 nucleotides are TGTGCCAGCAGCCCCGGACTACGCTACAATGAGCAGTTCTTC. Translated, it gives CASSPGLRYNEQFF. Filled out from reference TRBV7-3 and TRBJ2-1, the complete variable domain reads GAGVSQTPSNKVTEKGKYVELRCDPISGHTALYWYRQSLGQGPEFLIYFQGTGAADDSGLPNDRFFAVRPEGSVSTLKIQRTERGDSAVYLCASSPGLRYNEQFFGPGTRLTVL.

The V gene is TRBV28, the J gene TRBJ1-1, with TRBD1 matching 8 bases. J was trimmed by 1 base and V by 4 bases; bases with no gene match: 8. The CDR3 sequence is 16 residues long. Germline CDR1 reads MDHEN; CDR2 reads SYDVKM. The CDR3 protein is CASSSGQGWSNTEAFF. CDR3 sequence (DNA): TGTGCCAGCAGTTCCGGACAGGGTTGGTCGAACACTGAAGCTTTCTTT.

As regards this clone: The same CDR3 can be traced to other DNA sequences in this sample. The rearrangement joins TRBV30 to TRBJ1-2; no firm D call. Germline V lookup: CDR1 GTSNPN, CDR2 SVGIG (reference sequence). CDR3 length equals 11 residues. V dropped 2 bases and J dropped 8 bases, with 9 bases sitting between them. The CDR3 here is CAWSSGVGYTF. CDR3 nucleotides: TGTGCCTGGAGTTCGGGAGTCGGCTACACCTTC. The complete variable domain, with remaining parts taken from reference TRBV30 and TRBJ1-2, reads SQTIHQWPATLVQPVGSPLSLECTVEGTSNPNLYWYRQAAGRGLQLLFYSVGIGQISSEVPQNLSASRPQDRQFILSSKKLLLSDSGFYLCAWSSGVGYTFGSGTRLTVV.

This sequence joins TRBV7-8 and TRBJ2-1, with D perhaps TRBD1 (5 bases). Per germline, CDR1 SGHVS and CDR2 FQNEAQ. V was shortened by 5 bases and J by 9 bases, with 20 bases between the two germline ends. The CDR3 totals 15 residues. This CDR3 reads CASSHGRAPLSEQFF. CDR3 nucleotides: TGTGCCAGCAGCCACGGCAGGGCCCCGTTGAGTGAGCAGTTCTTC.

This chain joins TRBV19 and TRBJ1-2, with 9 positions matching TRBD1. The CDR3 loop spans 14 amino acids. V was clipped by 5 bases and J by 9 bases; unmatched bases: 10. Per germline, CDR1 LNHDA and CDR2 SQIVND (reference sequence). CDR3 region: CASSPTGGGWSYTF. The CDR3 bases are TGTGCCAGTAGTCCCACAGGGGGCGGATGGAGCTACACCTTC.

This chain joins TRBV2 and TRBJ1-5, with D perhaps matching TRBD1 (5 bases). This CDR3 region has 15 residues. The germline V gene encodes CDR1 SNHLY and CDR2 FYNNEI. Trimming took off 2 bases at V and 0 bases at J, with 8 bases between the two ends. This CDR3 reads CASSERGYSNQPQHF. The CDR3 nucleotides read TGTGCCAGCAGTGAAAGGGGTTATAGCAATCAGCCCCAGCATTTT.

This CDR3 is CASSPGQINQPQHF. CDR3 coding DNA: TGTGCCAGCTCACCGGGACAGATTAATCAGCCCCAGCATTTT. The chain employs TRBV18 and TRBJ1-5; 7 bases map to TRBD1. J was trimmed by 4 bases and V by 3 bases; bases with no gene match: 3. This CDR3 contains 14 residues. Germline V gene data show CDR1 as KGHSH and CDR2 as LQKENI. Supplemented by reference TRBV18 and TRBJ1-5, the full variable domain reads NAGVMQNPRHLVRRRGQEARLRCSPMKGHSHVYWYRQLPEEGLKFMVYLQKENIIDESGMPKERFSAEFPKEGPSILRIQQVVRGDSAAYFCASSPGQINQPQHFGDGTRLSIL.

The chain employs TRBV10-3 and TRBJ2-5; 12 bases map to TRBD2. Trimming took 0 bases from V and 5 from J; bases not matched to a gene: 4. The CDR3 extends over 16 amino acids. CDR1 and CDR2 (germline): ENHRY, SYGVKD. The CDR3 protein is CAISESGLAGKETQYF. The DNA of the CDR3 is TGTGCCATCAGTGAGTCCGGACTAGCGGGGAAGGAGACCCAGTACTTC.

The chain is built from TRBV4-2 and TRBJ2-7; the D gene is possibly TRBD2 (6 bases). The CDR3 is 15 amino acids. The ends were cut back, 4 bases at V and 2 bases at J, with 15 bases in the middle. The V gene's germline CDR1 is LGHNA and CDR2 YNFKEQ. The CDR3: CASSPWASETYEQYF. DNA of the CDR3: TGTGCCAGCAGCCCCTGGGCTAGCGAAACCTACGAGCAGTACTTC.

This sequence joins TRBV7-2 and TRBJ1-1; 7 bases agree with TRBD1. This CDR3 comprises 15 residues. The ends lost 5 bases at V and 4 bases at J; junction bases unmatched: 10. CDR1 is SGHTA and CDR2 is FQGNSA in the germline V gene. The CDR3 here is CASSVMTGIGTEAFF. CDR3 sequence (DNA): TGTGCCAGCAGCGTAATGACAGGGATTGGCACTGAAGCTTTCTTT.

J is TRBJ2-3 and V is TRBV7-8, with D unclear. Germline V lookup: CDR1 SGHVS, CDR2 FQNEAQ. This CDR3 region has 16 residues. Deletions cut 4 bases from V and 0 bases from J, with 14 bases between. The CDR3 is CASSSLAITSTDTQYF. CDR3 coding DNA: TGTGCCAGCAGCTCCCTCGCGATCACTAGCACAGATACGCAGTATTTT.

V usage is TRBV19 and J usage is TRBJ1-4, with 7 bases identical to TRBD1. The germline gives CDR1 LNHDA, CDR2 SQIVND (reference sequence). CDR3 size: 14 residues. V was clipped by 5 bases and J by 8 bases; unmatched bases: 8. The CDR3 region is CASSASTGDEKLFF. The CDR3 DNA reads TGTGCCAGTAGTGCGAGCACAGGGGACGAAAAACTGTTTTTT.

This chain's CDR3 is CASSTQGAHANEKLFF. CDR3 DNA sequence: TGTGCCAGCAGCACACAGGGGGCGCACGCTAATGAAAAACTGTTTTTT. The chain carries TRBV7-9 and TRBJ1-4; 9 nucleotides match TRBD1. The trim removed 5 bases at V and 3 bases at J, leaving 7 bases unmatched. Germline V gene sequence: CDR1 SEHNR, CDR2 FQNEAQ (reference sequence). This CDR3 is built from 16 residues. The variable domain in full, completed from reference TRBV7-9 and TRBJ1-4, reads DTGVSQNPRHKITKRGQNVTFRCDPISEHNRLYWYRQTLGQGPEFLTYFQNEAQLEKSRLLSDRFSAERPKGSFSTLEIQRTEQGDSAMYLCASSTQGAHANEKLFFGSGTQLSVL.